The rows below give T cell receptor beta chains drawn from one sample of a study of PD-L1 blockade in urothelial cancer. Sequencing was performed with immunoSEQ multiplex PCR; in TCRdb, only in-frame clones are kept and a portion is missing. Of about 88,000 clones listed, about 89% were seen once; the top ten hold 0.97%. The input for sequencing was PBMCs, taken around atezolizumab (anti-PD-L1) treatment. The receptors derive from a woman older than 75 with urothelial cancer. CDR3s include the opening cysteine and the closing phenylalanine or tryptophan. Each record gives: CDR3 DNA, CDR3 protein, clone size, V gene, J gene, CDR3 length, D gene. The D gene is left open where the match is weak. Rows may omit the clone size; those that give it use once, few, many or a size class.

cdr3_nt: TGTGCCAGCTCACCGAGCACTAGCGGGCAAACAGATACGCAGTATTTT
cdr3_aa: CASSPSTSGQTDTQYF
clone_size: NA
v_call: TRBV18
j_call: TRBJ2-3
cdr3_length: 16
d_call: TRBD2

cdr3_nt: TGCGCCAGCAGTCAAGGGGCACTAGCGTTGAGCCATAATGAGCAGTTCTTC
cdr3_aa: CASSQGALALSHNEQFF
clone_size: once
v_call: TRBV23-1
j_call: TRBJ2-1
cdr3_length: 17
d_call: TRBD2

cdr3_nt: TGTGCCAGTTTAGCGGGAGGGATATACAATGAGCAGTTCTTC
cdr3_aa: CASLAGGIYNEQFF
clone_size: NA
v_call: TRBV19
j_call: TRBJ2-1
cdr3_length: 14
d_call: TRBD2

cdr3_nt: TGTGCCAGTAGTACGGGACTAGCGGGATCCTACGAGCAGTACTTC
cdr3_aa: CASSTGLAGSYEQYF
clone_size: NA
v_call: TRBV19
j_call: TRBJ2-7
cdr3_length: 15
d_call: TRBD2

cdr3_nt: TGTGCCAGCAGCCCCGGGACAGGGATTCCCTACGAGCAGTACTTC
cdr3_aa: CASSPGTGIPYEQYF
clone_size: NA
v_call: TRBV9
j_call: TRBJ2-7
cdr3_length: 15
d_call: TRBD1

cdr3_nt: TGTGCCAGCAGCCCCGGGGGGCACGGGAACTATGGCTACACCTTC
cdr3_aa: CASSPGGHGNYGYTF
clone_size: once
v_call: TRBV7-9
j_call: TRBJ1-2
cdr3_length: 15
d_call: NA

cdr3_nt: TGCGCCAGCAGCCCGTACAGGGGTTCCTCTGGAAACACCATATATTTT
cdr3_aa: CASSPYRGSSGNTIYF
clone_size: NA
v_call: TRBV5-1
j_call: TRBJ1-3
cdr3_length: 16
d_call: TRBD1

cdr3_nt: TGTGCCAGTAGCAACAGCAGAACCAATCAGCCCCAGCATTTT
cdr3_aa: CASSNSRTNQPQHF
clone_size: once
v_call: TRBV19
j_call: TRBJ1-5
cdr3_length: 14
d_call: NA

cdr3_nt: TGTGCCAGCAGTCAACCCGGGACTAGCCTATCTGATACGCAGTATTTT
cdr3_aa: CASSQPGTSLSDTQYF
clone_size: NA
v_call: TRBV7-3
j_call: TRBJ2-3
cdr3_length: 16
d_call: TRBD2

cdr3_nt: TGTGCCAGCTCACCAGTCAGCAGGGACATAGGGCAGCCCCAGCATTTT
cdr3_aa: CASSPVSRDIGQPQHF
clone_size: NA
v_call: TRBV18
j_call: TRBJ1-5
cdr3_length: 16
d_call: NA

cdr3_nt: TGTGCCAGCAGTTTATCGGGAGCAACTAATGAAAAACTGTTTTTT
cdr3_aa: CASSLSGATNEKLFF
clone_size: few
v_call: TRBV2
j_call: TRBJ1-4
cdr3_length: 15
d_call: NA

cdr3_nt: TGTGCCAGCAGTGAAGGGTGGGGGGTAGGTGGCTACACCTTC
cdr3_aa: CASSEGWGVGGYTF
clone_size: NA
v_call: TRBV2
j_call: TRBJ1-2
cdr3_length: 14
d_call: NA

cdr3_nt: TGCGCCAGCCGGGGAGGCACACGTAATGAAAAACTGTTTTTT
cdr3_aa: CASRGGTRNEKLFF
clone_size: NA
v_call: TRBV5-1
j_call: TRBJ1-4
cdr3_length: 14
d_call: NA

cdr3_nt: TGCGCCAGCAGCTTGGAGGCAAGGGGTAAAACTGAAGCTTTCTTT
cdr3_aa: CASSLEARGKTEAFF
clone_size: NA
v_call: TRBV5-1
j_call: TRBJ1-1
cdr3_length: 15
d_call: NA

cdr3_nt: TGTGCCAGCAGCTTCCAGGGGGCGGACTATGGCTACACCTTC
cdr3_aa: CASSFQGADYGYTF
clone_size: NA
v_call: TRBV7-8
j_call: TRBJ1-2
cdr3_length: 14
d_call: TRBD1

cdr3_nt: TGTGCCAGTAGCCTAACCCCCCTACTAGCGGGAGACGACACGCAGTATTTT
cdr3_aa: CASSLTPLLAGDDTQYF
clone_size: NA
v_call: TRBV19
j_call: TRBJ2-3
cdr3_length: 17
d_call: TRBD2

cdr3_nt: TGTGCCAGCAGCCGAACCCCGGGACAGTCAAATCAGCCCCAGCATTTT
cdr3_aa: CASSRTPGQSNQPQHF
clone_size: NA
v_call: TRBV27
j_call: TRBJ1-5
cdr3_length: 16
d_call: TRBD1

cdr3_nt: TGCGCCAGCAGTCAACCCGACAGGGGACTCTATGGCTACACCTTC
cdr3_aa: CASSQPDRGLYGYTF
clone_size: NA
v_call: TRBV23-1
j_call: TRBJ1-2
cdr3_length: 15
d_call: TRBD1

cdr3_nt: TGTGCCAGCAGTTTACCCGCAGCTGGAAACACCATATATTTT
cdr3_aa: CASSLPAAGNTIYF
clone_size: NA
v_call: TRBV28
j_call: TRBJ1-3
cdr3_length: 14
d_call: NA

cdr3_nt: TGTGCCATCAGTGAGTCCCGCGGACTAGCGGGAGGCAATGAGCAGTTCTTC
cdr3_aa: CAISESRGLAGGNEQFF
clone_size: NA
v_call: TRBV10-3
j_call: TRBJ2-1
cdr3_length: 17
d_call: TRBD2

cdr3_nt: TGTGCCAGCAGTAGACAGGGGGATGGCACCGGGGAGCTGTTTTTT
cdr3_aa: CASSRQGDGTGELFF
clone_size: NA
v_call: TRBV28
j_call: TRBJ2-2
cdr3_length: 15
d_call: TRBD1

cdr3_nt: TGTGCCAGTGGGGACAGCTCTGGGGCCAACGTCCTGACTTTC
cdr3_aa: CASGDSSGANVLTF
clone_size: NA
v_call: TRBV2
j_call: TRBJ2-6
cdr3_length: 14
d_call: TRBD1

cdr3_nt: TGTGCCGGGGGACAGACCGCGAGGGAGCAGTACTTC
cdr3_aa: CAGGQTAREQYF
clone_size: NA
v_call: TRBV28
j_call: TRBJ2-7
cdr3_length: 12
d_call: TRBD1

cdr3_nt: TGTGCCAGCAGTCCTTGGGTGGGGCATGGAAACACCATATATTTT
cdr3_aa: CASSPWVGHGNTIYF
clone_size: NA
v_call: TRBV6-5
j_call: TRBJ1-3
cdr3_length: 15
d_call: NA

cdr3_nt: TGTGCCTGGAGTACAAATTATGGCTACACCTTC
cdr3_aa: CAWSTNYGYTF
clone_size: NA
v_call: TRBV30
j_call: TRBJ1-2
cdr3_length: 11
d_call: NA

cdr3_nt: TGTGCCAGCAGCGCCGCAAGAGGTACGCAGTATTTT
cdr3_aa: CASSAARGTQYF
clone_size: NA
v_call: TRBV7-2
j_call: TRBJ2-3
cdr3_length: 12
d_call: NA

cdr3_nt: TGCGCCAGCAGCTTTTGGGCAGCTCAAGAGACCCAGTACTTC
cdr3_aa: CASSFWAAQETQYF
clone_size: once
v_call: TRBV5-1
j_call: TRBJ2-5
cdr3_length: 14
d_call: NA

cdr3_nt: TGTGCCAGCAGCCCCACCGGGACAACGCTCTATGGCTACACCTTC
cdr3_aa: CASSPTGTTLYGYTF
clone_size: NA
v_call: TRBV7-6
j_call: TRBJ1-2
cdr3_length: 15
d_call: NA

cdr3_nt: TGTGCCAGCCGCGGGATGGGTAGCTACGAGCAGTACTTC
cdr3_aa: CASRGMGSYEQYF
clone_size: NA
v_call: TRBV19
j_call: TRBJ2-7
cdr3_length: 13
d_call: NA

cdr3_nt: TGTGCCAGCGGGTGGACAGGGAAGAGGACTGAAGCTTTCTTT
cdr3_aa: CASGWTGKRTEAFF
clone_size: NA
v_call: TRBV11-2
j_call: TRBJ1-1
cdr3_length: 14
d_call: TRBD1

cdr3_nt: TGTGCCAGCAGCCCCGGGACAGGGACCACAGATACGCAGTATTTT
cdr3_aa: CASSPGTGTTDTQYF
clone_size: NA
v_call: TRBV5-4
j_call: TRBJ2-3
cdr3_length: 15
d_call: TRBD1

cdr3_nt: TGTGCCAGCAGGGCGGGGACAGGGGGAGAGCCGTCGTATGGCTACACCTTC
cdr3_aa: CASRAGTGGEPSYGYTF
clone_size: NA
v_call: TRBV2
j_call: TRBJ1-2
cdr3_length: 17
d_call: TRBD1

cdr3_nt: TGTGCCAGCAGTTCCTCCCGGGGGGAGCAGTACTTC
cdr3_aa: CASSSSRGEQYF
clone_size: NA
v_call: TRBV28
j_call: TRBJ2-7
cdr3_length: 12
d_call: NA

cdr3_nt: TGTGCCAGCAGCAACTTGGGGACAGGGGTTTGGAATGAGCAGTTCTTC
cdr3_aa: CASSNLGTGVWNEQFF
clone_size: NA
v_call: TRBV5-6
j_call: TRBJ2-1
cdr3_length: 16
d_call: TRBD1

cdr3_nt: TGTGCCAGCTCACCACCGGGGCTAGCGGGATCTGGAGAGCAGTTCTTC
cdr3_aa: CASSPPGLAGSGEQFF
clone_size: NA
v_call: TRBV18
j_call: TRBJ2-1
cdr3_length: 16
d_call: TRBD2